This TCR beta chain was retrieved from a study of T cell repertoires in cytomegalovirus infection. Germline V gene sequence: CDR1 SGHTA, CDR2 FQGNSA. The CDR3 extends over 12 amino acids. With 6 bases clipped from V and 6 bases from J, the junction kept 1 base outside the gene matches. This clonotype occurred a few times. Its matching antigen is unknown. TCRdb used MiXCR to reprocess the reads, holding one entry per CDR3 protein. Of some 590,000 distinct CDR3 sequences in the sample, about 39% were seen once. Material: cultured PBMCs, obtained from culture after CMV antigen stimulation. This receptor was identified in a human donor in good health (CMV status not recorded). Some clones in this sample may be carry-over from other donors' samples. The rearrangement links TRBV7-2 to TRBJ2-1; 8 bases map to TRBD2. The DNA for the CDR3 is TGTGCCAGCAGGAGCGGGAGCAATGAGCAGTTCTTC. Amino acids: CASRSGSNEQFF.